These 23 T cell receptor beta chains came from one sample sequenced in a study of Graves' ophthalmopathy and Graves' hyperthyroidism. RNA transcripts served as template for amplifying TCR beta CDR3 sequences. An opening RT-PCR round employed HTBI primers and preceded a second-round multiplex PCR. TCRdb reanalysed the multiplex PCR reads using MiXCR and keeps one entry per CDR3 protein. The sample lists over a million distinct CDR3 sequences, about two fifths occurring once. Sequencing input: peripheral blood or thyroid tissue (not recorded which). Receptor source: an adult man with Graves' hyperthyroidism.

This chain uses TRBV7-8 with TRBJ2-7, with D possibly being TRBD1 (5 bases). Germline lookup yields CDR1 SGHVS and CDR2 FQNEAQ. Trimming removed 2 bases at V and 2 bases at J, with 13 bases between. CDR3 length: 15 residues. The CDR3 sequence: CASSLTGQSPYEQYF. The DNA of the CDR3 is TGTGCCAGCAGCTTAACCGGACAAAGTCCCTACGAGCAGTACTTC.

This chain links TRBV6-1 with TRBJ1-5, with D unresolved. The V gene's germline CDR1 is MNHNS and CDR2 SASEGT. The CDR3 is 15 residues long. The ends were cut back, 8 bases at V and 0 bases at J, with 14 bases in the middle. The CDR3 DNA reads as TGTGCCAGCTTCCGGGCCGCTTATAGCAATCAGCCCCAGCATTTT. It specifies CASFRAAYSNQPQHF.

The chain recombines TRBV6-5 with TRBJ1-1; D gene unclear. CDR3 length equals 14 residues. The ends were cut back, 5 bases at V and 0 bases at J, with 10 bases in the middle. CDR1 MNHEY and CDR2 SVGAGI come from the germline V gene. CDR3 DNA: TGTGCCAGCAGTCTCAGACTCTTGAACACTGAAGCTTTCTTT. It specifies CASSLRLLNTEAFF.

The chain recombines TRBV10-3 with TRBJ1-1; 8 nucleotides align to TRBD1. Germline V gives CDR1 ENHRY, CDR2 SYGVKD. The CDR3 has 15 amino acids. J was trimmed by 6 bases and V by 6 bases; bases with no gene match: 12. CDR3 region: CAISPSDRVVAEAFF. The CDR3 nucleotides are TGTGCCATCAGCCCATCGGACAGGGTAGTCGCTGAAGCTTTCTTT.

Many counts were recorded for this clonotype. The gene calls are TRBV29-1 and TRBJ1-2; D not certain. Germline-derived CDR1 and CDR2 are SQVTM and ANQGSEA. The CDR3 length is 11 residues. The V end was cut by 3 bases, the J end by 4 bases, with 6 bases between. The CDR3 DNA sequence: TGCAGCGTTGACGGCGGCTATGGCTACACCTTC. Protein sequence: CSVDGGYGYTF.

This clonotype came up many times. The chain has TRBV20-1 and TRBJ1-5, with 8 positions matching TRBD1. The CDR3 has 14 residues. Germline assignment: CDR1 DFQATT and CDR2 SNEGSKA (reference sequence). V was clipped by 1 base and J by 7 bases; unmatched bases: 6. The CDR3: CSARAPTGGQPQHF. Written as DNA, the CDR3 is TGCAGTGCTAGAGCACCTACAGGGGGACAGCCCCAGCATTTT.

This clonotype was recorded at least ten times. The V and J genes are TRBV12-3 or TRBV12-4 and TRBJ2-5; TRBD1 matches 11 bases. With 6 bases clipped from V and 5 bases from J, the junction kept 5 bases outside the gene matches. This CDR3 has 14 residues. The chain's CDR3 is CASRRTGGEETQYF. The DNA for the CDR3 is TGTGCCAGCAGGAGGACAGGGGGCGAGGAGACCCAGTACTTC.

In its sample, this clonotype was seen many times. The chain joins TRBV4-1 to TRBJ1-5; tentatively, D is TRBD1 (5 bases). This CDR3 is built from 14 residues. Looked up from germline, CDR1 is MGHRA and CDR2 is YSYEKL. Trimming shortened V by 0 bases and J by 5 bases, and 8 bases separated the two germline ends. The CDR3 DNA sequence: TGCGCCAGCAGCCAAGATCGGGACGATCAGCCCCAGCATTTT. Its protein is CASSQDRDDQPQHF.

In its sample, this clonotype was seen a few times. This chain connects TRBV7-6 to TRBJ2-5, with a weak D call TRBD1 (6 bases). V shed 10 bases and J shed 3 bases, with 12 bases lying between them. Germline V gives CDR1 SGHVS, CDR2 FNYEAQ. CDR3 size: 12 residues. The CDR3 region is CATNRTEETQYF. The CDR3 DNA is TGTGCCACGAACAGGACAGAAGAGACCCAGTACTTC. Using reference TRBV7-6 and TRBJ2-5 for the parts outside the CDR3, the full variable domain is GAGVSQSPRYKVTKRGQDVALRCDPISGHVSLYWYRQALGQGPEFLTYFNYEAQQDKSGLPNDRFSAERPEGSISTLTIQRTEQRDSAMYRCATNRTEETQYFGPGTRLLVL.

The V call is TRBV2, the J call TRBJ1-5; D not certain. Germline CDR1 reads SNHLY; CDR2 reads FYNNEI. Trimming pared 4 bases from V and 7 bases from J, leaving 20 bases between. The length of the CDR3 is 16 residues. CDR3 bases: TGTGCCAGCAGTGTTCCCAGAGATGGAGGGTTGCAGCCCCAGCATTTT. It specifies CASSVPRDGGLQPQHF.

This clonotype has ten or more counts. This sequence joins TRBV9 and TRBJ1-2; D gene ambiguous. The CDR3 has 15 residues. Germline V gene sequence: CDR1 SGDLS, CDR2 YYNGEE. Trimming took 1 base from V and 0 from J, leaving 10 bases between them. The CDR3 reads CASSVRATANYGYTF. CDR3 bases: TGTGCCAGCAGCGTACGGGCTACAGCTAACTATGGCTACACCTTC.

This clonotype occurred a few times. V is TRBV7-2 and J is TRBJ2-5, with 7 bases lining up with TRBD2. This CDR3 spans 12 amino acids. Germline CDR1 and CDR2: SGHTA and FQGNSA. Trimming cost V 8 bases and J 5 bases; bases outside gene matches: 5. This CDR3 reads CASDGGGETQYF. DNA for the CDR3: TGTGCCAGCGATGGGGGGGGGGAGACCCAGTACTTC.

This clonotype was seen repeatedly, ten times or more. V gene TRBV29-1 combines with J gene TRBJ1-5, with D possibly TRBD1 on 5 matching bases. The germline V and J ends were trimmed by 8 bases and 3 bases, with 14 bases remaining between them. Germline assignment: CDR1 SQVTM and CDR2 ANQGSEA. The CDR3 covers 13 residues. The CDR3: CSMRDAYNQPQHF. The CDR3 DNA is TGCAGCATGAGGGACGCATACAATCAGCCCCAGCATTTT.

The chain couples TRBV5-5 to TRBJ1-6, with D hard to call. Germline values: CDR1 SGHKS, CDR2 YYEKEE (reference sequence). The V end was cut by 3 bases, the J end by 9 bases, with 10 bases between. This CDR3 is built from 13 residues. CDR3 sequence (DNA): TGTGCCAGCAGCTCGCAGTATCGTTCACCCCTCCACTTT. Its translation is CASSSQYRSPLHF.

The CDR3 nucleotides read TGTGCCAGCAGCTTAGGCAGGGTGGGTGAAAAACTGTTTTTT. It is translated as CASSLGRVGEKLFF. This chain uses TRBV7-9 with TRBJ1-4; D is perhaps TRBD1 (5 bases). CDR1 and CDR2 (germline): SEHNR, FQNEAQ (reference sequence). The CDR3 runs to 14 residues. Trimming left V 1 base short and J 7 bases short, with 10 bases between.

V is TRBV5-8 and J is TRBJ2-7, with 7 bases matching TRBD2. The V and J ends lost 4 bases and 0 bases, in that order; junction bases with no gene match: 7. Germline values: CDR1 SGHTS, CDR2 YDEGEE. The CDR3 is 15 residues long. The CDR3 nucleotides are TGTGCCAGCAGCCCCGGGGACTACAGCTCCTACGAGCAGTACTTC. Translation gives CASSPGDYSSYEQYF.

V gene TRBV25-1 combines with J gene TRBJ1-4, with no clear D. Trimming removed 4 bases from V and 11 bases from J, with 11 bases in between. This CDR3 comprises 12 residues. Germline V CDR1 and CDR2: MGHDK, SYGVNS. CDR3 region: CASSVQAGKLFF. The CDR3 DNA is TGTGCCAGCAGTGTTCAGGCGGGTAAACTGTTTTTT.

This clonotype was picked up many times. The chain recombines TRBV4-3 with TRBJ1-5; D gene ambiguous. Germline CDR1 LGHNA, CDR2 YSLEER. V lost 0 bases and J 5 bases, leaving 11 bases between the germline ends. The CDR3 contains 15 residues. The CDR3 DNA reads as TGCGCCAGCAGCCAAGATGGATACGGAGATCAGCCCCAGCATTTT. Its protein product is CASSQDGYGDQPQHF.

In this sample, this clonotype turned up many times. The V and J genes are TRBV7-2 and TRBJ2-7; D unresolved. Germline V gives CDR1 SGHTA, CDR2 FQGNSA. The CDR3 sequence is 13 residues long. Trimming shortened V by 1 base and J by 4 bases, and 8 bases separated the two germline ends. The CDR3 bases are TGTGCCAGCAGCTTAGACTCGAGGTACGAGCAGTACTTC. Amino acids: CASSLDSRYEQYF.

There are a few counts of this clonotype. This rearrangement joins TRBV7-9 to TRBJ1-5; 11 bases map to TRBD1. The junction had 7 bases not matched to a gene; V was cut back by 6 bases and J by 6 bases. Germline assignment: CDR1 SEHNR and CDR2 FQNEAQ (reference sequence). The CDR3 sequence is 15 residues long. CDR3 bases: TGTGCCAGCAGTCGCGGGACAGGGGGATTTCAGCCCCAGCATTTT. This encodes CASSRGTGGFQPQHF.

This clonotype was picked up a small number of times. V and J are TRBV4-2 and TRBJ2-3, with 8 nucleotides matching TRBD1. This CDR3 is 15 amino acids long. From germline, CDR1 is LGHNA and CDR2 YNFKEQ. The V gene end was trimmed by 6 bases and the J gene end by 0 bases; junction bases not matched to a gene: 5. CDR3 coding DNA: TGTGCCAGCAGTTCCCGGGACAGGAGCACAGATACGCAGTATTTT. It specifies CASSSRDRSTDTQYF.

This rearrangement joins TRBV29-1 to TRBJ2-7, with D possibly TRBD2 on 6 matching bases. This CDR3 spans 12 amino acids. V lost 8 bases and J lost 4, with 15 bases in between. Per germline, CDR1 SQVTM and CDR2 ANQGSEA. CDR3 protein: CSRGDFQYEQYF. The CDR3 DNA sequence: TGCAGCAGAGGGGACTTCCAGTACGAGCAGTACTTC.

This clonotype has ten or more counts. This chain links TRBV20-1 with TRBJ1-6; D is uncertain. Deletions cut 6 bases from V and 9 bases from J, with 9 bases between. Germline V lookup: CDR1 DFQATT, CDR2 SNEGSKA (reference sequence). There are 11 residues in the CDR3. In DNA, the CDR3 is TGCAGTGCCAGGCGGGGTTCACCCCTCCACTTT. This sequence encodes CSARRGSPLHF.